The 2 T cell receptor beta chains presented below share a single source sample, sequenced in a study of Ad26.COV2.S vaccination and SARS-CoV-2 variants. This sample's treatment: some 19 received Ad26.COV2.S at low or high dose, single or two shots; roughly five received placebo; per-sample allocation not given. Specimens were obtained on day 63 following the first vaccine or placebo injection. Using immunoSEQ multiplex PCR, the repertoire was profiled, and TCRdb retains in-frame clones only, with some absent. Of around 340,000 clones in the sample, approximately 86% were seen once. Here the sequenced sample was peripheral blood, taken in a trial of Ad26.COV2.S vaccine versus placebo. The receptors were gathered from a person aged 18-65 years who received the Ad26.COV2.S COVID-19 vaccine or a placebo.

The V and J genes are TRBV14 and TRBJ2-3; 13 positions agree with TRBD2. Germline V CDR1 and CDR2: SGHDN, FVKESK. The CDR3 sequence is 17 residues long. With 0 bases clipped from V and 6 bases from J, the junction kept 6 bases outside the gene matches. In DNA, the CDR3 is TGTGCCAGCAGCCAAGAATGGCGACTAGCGGGAGGTGATACGCAGTATTTT. This translates into CASSQEWRLAGGDTQYF.

The chain joins TRBV2 to TRBJ2-7, with 7 bases that match TRBD1. The CDR3 covers 14 residues. V lost 6 bases and J lost 4; bases outside the gene matches: 9. Germline CDR1 reads SNHLY; CDR2 reads FYNNEI. The DNA for the CDR3 is TGTGCCAGCAGAACAGGGGCCGAAGAGTACGAGCAGTACTTC. Translated: CASRTGAEEYEQYF.